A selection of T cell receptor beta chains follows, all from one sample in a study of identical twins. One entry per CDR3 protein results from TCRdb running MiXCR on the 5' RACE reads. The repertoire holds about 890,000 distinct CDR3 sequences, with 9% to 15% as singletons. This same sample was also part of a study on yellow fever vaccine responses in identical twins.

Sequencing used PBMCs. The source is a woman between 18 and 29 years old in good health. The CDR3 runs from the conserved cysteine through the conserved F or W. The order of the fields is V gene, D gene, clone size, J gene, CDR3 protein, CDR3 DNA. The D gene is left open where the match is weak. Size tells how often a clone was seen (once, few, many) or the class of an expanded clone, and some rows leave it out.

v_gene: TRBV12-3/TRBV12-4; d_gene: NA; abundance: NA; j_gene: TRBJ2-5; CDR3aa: CASSFDANQETQYF; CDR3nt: TGTGCCAGCAGTTTCGACGCGAACCAAGAGACCCAGTACTTC
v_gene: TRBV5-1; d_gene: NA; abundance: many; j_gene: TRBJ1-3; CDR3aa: CASSLVGSGNTIYF; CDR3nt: TGCGCCAGCAGCTTGGTAGGGAGCGGAAACACCATATATTTT
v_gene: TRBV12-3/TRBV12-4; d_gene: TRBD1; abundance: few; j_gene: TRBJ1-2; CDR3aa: CASSPPGQIPTRGYTF; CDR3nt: TGTGCCAGCAGCCCGCCGGGACAGATCCCCACTAGGGGCTACACCTTC
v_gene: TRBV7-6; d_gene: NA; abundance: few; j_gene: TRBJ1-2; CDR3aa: CASSPQTAAYGYTF; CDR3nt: TGTGCCAGCAGCCCTCAAACAGCCGCCTATGGCTACACCTTC
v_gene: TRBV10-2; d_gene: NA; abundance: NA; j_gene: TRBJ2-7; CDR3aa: CASSEEARAIYEQYF; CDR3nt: TGCGCCAGCAGTGAGGAGGCCAGAGCGATCTACGAGCAGTACTTC
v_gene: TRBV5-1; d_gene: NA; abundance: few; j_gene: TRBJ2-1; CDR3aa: CASSSSQGQGIEQFF; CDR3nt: TGCGCCAGCAGCTCTTCGCAGGGGCAGGGAATTGAGCAGTTCTTC
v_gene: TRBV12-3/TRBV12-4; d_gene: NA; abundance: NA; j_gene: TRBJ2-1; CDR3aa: CASSSGQSHNEQFF; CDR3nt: TGTGCCAGCAGTTCGGGCCAGAGCCACAATGAGCAGTTCTTC
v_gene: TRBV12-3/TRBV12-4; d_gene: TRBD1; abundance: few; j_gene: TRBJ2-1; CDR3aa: CASSAQGQASF; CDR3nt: TGTGCCAGCAGTGCCCAAGGACAGGCCAGCTTC
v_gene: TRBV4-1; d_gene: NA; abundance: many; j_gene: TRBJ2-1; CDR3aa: CASSQRGADSYNEQFF; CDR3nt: TGCGCCAGCAGCCAACGTGGAGCGGATTCCTACAATGAGCAGTTCTTC
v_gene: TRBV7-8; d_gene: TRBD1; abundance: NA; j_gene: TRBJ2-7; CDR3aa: CASSYPYRGSYEQYF; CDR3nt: TGTGCCAGCAGCTACCCTTACAGGGGTTCCTACGAGCAGTACTTC